One TCR beta chain is described in this entry. At least ten counts were recorded for this clonotype. Its cognate antigen has yet to be identified. No qualities accompany the bases; no much larger clone lies one base away. The sample is drawn from a study of identical twins (dated by TCRdb to about 2016). The study in broad terms: TCR alpha and beta repertoires from monozygotic twins, unrelated adults of various ages and cord blood were deep-sequenced to test whether fetal clonotypes persist. Replicate twin experiments were performed at different times using different library preparation protocols to rule out contamination.

Library creation used 5' RACE. Instrument on record: Illumina HiSeq 2000. A universal primer binding site was introduced by template switching, and a unique molecular identifier was present in the final cDNA, enabling accurate counting of TCR cDNA molecules. Specific primers in the conserved constant-segment region were used to synthesize first-strand cDNA for TCR alpha and beta chains. Each cDNA library was double barcoded, with a SMART-Mk sample barcode plus Illumina barcodes, to control for contamination. TruSeq adapter sequences and Illumina sample barcodes were added in two successive PCR steps. Sequencing of the TCR alpha and beta cDNA libraries was done on the Illumina HiSeq platform using custom primers. Per the original workflow: MiGEC processed the raw reads to extract unique molecular identifiers, while MiXCR was used to determine the CDR3 positions. For each individual, recombination models were inferred using an EM algorithm with the repgenHMM and IGoR tools. Shared clonotypes were analyzed with the tcR package in R, and sharing was normalized by the product of cloneset sizes. To study raw recombination free of thymic and clonal selection effects, out-of-frame nonproductive sequences were analyzed. TCRdb redid the processing of the public reads, applying fastp at Q25 and MiXCR, and retained in-frame beta chains. Each CDR3 protein appears once, grouped with its most common genes and DNA. The authors' filters were not applied to this entry. The sample data list about 450,000 distinct CDR3 sequences, and about a fifth of these were observed just once. Roughly 12% of the sample lies in the top ten.

Results the study describes overall, beyond this receptor: Compared with coincidental sharing between unrelated individuals, out-of-frame TCR alpha sequences shared between twins showed an excess of sequences with low generation probability. A weaker excess of twin sharing was found in beta out-of-frame sequences because the signal-to-noise ratio was lowered by fewer shared sequences. Fewer insertions were carried by abundant cord blood beta clonotypes; a weaker similar trend was observed in young adult naive repertoires, while no such trend was observed in memory repertoires. Because the same donors could not be followed over many years, the conclusions relied on cross-sectional statistical analysis. Recombination models systematically underestimated out-of-frame TCR alpha sharing in monozygotic twins but agreed with sharing between unrelated individuals. Zero-insertion analyses could be partly confounded by invariant T cells such as MAIT and iNKT, though diverse VJ usage argued against such confounding for most clonotypes.

Every donor in the study was a healthy Caucasian. Three unrelated non-twin adults were additionally sequenced: a male aged 18 to 29, a male aged 50 to 60 and a female aged 50 to 60. Miltenyi CD45RO+ enrichment and human naive T-cell isolation kits were used to isolate memory (CD45RO+) and naive T cells from PBMC. The source of this sequence is a man between 45 and 60 years old in good health. The sample taken for sequencing was naive T cells sorted from blood. According to the study, the label for this sample's cell subset or site signals: cells isolated with a human naive T-cell isolation kit.

The DNA sequence is TGTGCCAGCAGCCCCCAGGGGTCCCTAGAGAATGAGCAGTTCTTC. Its protein reads: CASSPQGSLENEQFF. In this chain, TRBV5-6 is recombined with TRBJ2-1; a tentative D call is TRBD1 (6 bases match). Reading the germline V gene gives CDR1 SGHDT and CDR2 YYEEEE. V and J are truncated by 4 bases and 7 bases respectively, leaving an intervening sequence of 18 bases. The CDR3 runs 15 amino acids, cysteine and phenylalanine included. Only the CDR3 DNA is retained, 45 bases long and in frame from the first base.